The 25 T cell receptor beta chains reported below all come from one sample, sequenced in a study of T-cell reconstitution after alpha-beta-depleted transplantation in children. For TCRbeta, the library was prepared with unique molecular identifiers. TCRdb re-derived calls from the PCR reads in MiXCR, one entry per CDR3 protein. This sample carries 250,000 to 300,000 distinct CDR3 sequences, about 9.9% of them seen once, and the ten largest clones take around 22%. The sample here was peripheral blood, taken 180 days after TCRalphabeta/CD19-depleted stem cell transplant. The receptors originated from a male patient between 2 and 10 years old who had a stem cell transplant for chronic granulomatous disease, so the T cells may come from the graft donor.

This clonotype was counted only a few times. J is TRBJ1-6 and V is TRBV7-2; tentatively, D is TRBD1 (5 bases). The ends were cut back, 1 base at V and 9 bases at J, with 19 bases in the middle. Germline values: CDR1 SGHTA, CDR2 FQGNSA. CDR3 length equals 17 residues. In nucleotides, the CDR3 is TGTGCCAGCAGCTTAGGGGTATTAGGCCGACAGAGTTCACCCCTCCACTTT. It translates to CASSLGVLGRQSSPLHF.

This clonotype was picked up many times. J is TRBJ2-7 and V is TRBV6-2 or TRBV6-3; maybe TRBD1 (6 bases). The CDR3 sequence is 13 residues long. Trimming shortened V by 3 bases and J by 5 bases, and 11 bases separated the two germline ends. The germline V gene has CDR1 MNHEY and CDR2 SVGEGT. The CDR3 here is CASSYWTVDEQYF. The CDR3 DNA reads as TGTGCCAGCAGTTATTGGACAGTCGACGAGCAGTACTTC.

This clonotype was seen ten or more times. This chain connects TRBV2 to TRBJ2-7, with 8 bases identical to TRBD2. The CDR3 covers 13 residues. The germline V gene encodes CDR1 SNHLY and CDR2 FYNNEI. V lost 6 bases and J lost 2; bases outside the gene matches: 3. The CDR3 region is CASRLAEAYEQYF. CDR3 bases: TGTGCCAGCAGACTAGCGGAGGCCTACGAGCAGTACTTC.

This clonotype occurred once. The chain couples TRBV19 to TRBJ2-3; possibly TRBD1 or TRBD2 for D (5 bases each). CDR1 is LNHDA and CDR2 is SQIVND in the germline V gene (reference sequence). The CDR3 is 13 residues long. The V gene lost 6 bases and the J gene lost 4 bases, with 11 bases spanning the gap. The CDR3 loop reads CASRFQGADTQYF. As DNA, the CDR3 is TGTGCCAGTAGGTTCCAGGGAGCAGATACGCAGTATTTT.

This clonotype was seen repeatedly, ten times or more. The CDR3 sequence is CASSPRTMNTEAFF. The CDR3 DNA sequence: TGCGCCAGCAGCCCGCGCACCATGAACACTGAAGCTTTCTTT. The V gene is TRBV5-1, the J gene TRBJ1-1; no clear D. V was shortened by 4 bases and J by 0 bases, with 10 bases between the two germline ends. This CDR3 is built from 14 residues. CDR1 and CDR2 from the germline V gene are SGHRS and YFSETQ.

This clonotype was counted only a few times. The chain employs TRBV11-2 and TRBJ1-2; D may be TRBD1 (6 bases). V lost 2 bases, J lost 2 bases, and 12 bases lay in between. The CDR3 runs to 15 residues. Germline CDR1 and CDR2: SGHAT and FQNNGV. The CDR3 loop is CASSLRGQLNYGYTF. The CDR3 region has the DNA TGTGCCAGCAGCTTAAGAGGACAGTTAAACTATGGCTACACCTTC.

This clonotype came up many times. J is TRBJ1-6 and V is TRBV18; 7 bases are shared with TRBD1. The length of the CDR3 is 15 residues. V shed 4 bases and J 7 bases; nucleotides not matched to a gene: 7. Germline CDR1 KGHSH, CDR2 LQKENI. The CDR3 DNA is TGTGCCAGCTCACTACTGACAGGGTCGAATTCACCCCTCCACTTT. Translation: CASSLLTGSNSPLHF.

This clonotype appeared many times. J is TRBJ2-2 and V is TRBV6-5, with TRBD2 as a possible D gene (6 bases). The CDR3 runs 14 residues. The germline V and J ends were trimmed by 0 bases and 6 bases, with 8 bases remaining between them. Per the germline V gene, CDR1 is MNHEY and CDR2 is SVGAGI. The CDR3 region has the DNA TGTGCCAGCAGTTACTCGACGGGGGCCGGGGAGCTGTTTTTT. Residues: CASSYSTGAGELFF.

This clonotype occurred many times. The chain employs TRBV7-9 and TRBJ1-1, with a weak D call TRBD1 (5 bases). V was shortened by 5 bases and J by 4 bases, with 14 bases between the two germline ends. Germline CDR1 SEHNR, CDR2 FQNEAQ (reference sequence). The CDR3 length is 14 residues. The CDR3 DNA reads as TGTGCCAGCAGCCCCCGTTTTGACAGCACTGAAGCTTTCTTT. This codes for CASSPRFDSTEAFF.

This clonotype was seen repeatedly, ten times or more. The chain has TRBV25-1 and TRBJ2-2; 9 nucleotides align to TRBD1. Germline V gene sequence: CDR1 MGHDK, CDR2 SYGVNS. V was pared by 8 bases and J by 4 bases, with 5 bases of the junction left unmatched. The CDR3 spans 14 residues. Here the CDR3 DNA reads TGTGCCAGCGCGGGACAGGGTGGCACCGGGGAGCTGTTTTTT. Protein: CASAGQGGTGELFF.

In its sample, this clonotype is medium-sized (0.01 to 0.1%). The gene calls are TRBV28 and TRBJ2-1; a weak D match, TRBD2 (5 bases). With 5 bases removed from V and 6 bases from J, the gap between germline ends came to 20 bases. Germline values: CDR1 MDHEN, CDR2 SYDVKM. CDR3 length equals 16 residues. The CDR3 DNA reads as TGTGCCAGCAGTCCCGAAGAGCCCGGAGGAGTCAATGAGCAGTTCTTC. Translated, it gives CASSPEEPGGVNEQFF.

Written as DNA, the CDR3 is TGTGCCAGTAGTGCCCGGGGTGATAGCGGGGATTACGAGCAGTACTTC. This gives the protein CASSARGDSGDYEQYF. The rearrangement links TRBV19 to TRBJ2-7; 8 nucleotides agree with TRBD2. The CDR3 consists of 16 residues. J lost 4 bases, V lost 5 bases, and 13 bases had no gene match. CDR1 LNHDA and CDR2 SQIVND come from the germline V gene (reference sequence).

This clonotype has ten or more counts. The rearrangement joins TRBV19 to TRBJ1-5, with 9 bases matching TRBD1. Unmatched junction bases numbered 6, after V lost 10 bases and J lost 5 bases. This CDR3 spans 13 amino acids. Germline values: CDR1 LNHDA, CDR2 SQIVND (reference sequence). The CDR3 nucleotides are TGTGCCACTACACAGGGGGCTGATCAGCCCCAGCATTTT. It yields the protein CATTQGADQPQHF. Full variable domain (missing parts from reference TRBV19 and TRBJ1-5): DGGITQSPKYLFRKEGQNVTLSCEQNLNHDAMYWYRQDPGQGLRLIYYSQIVNDFQKGDIAEGYSVSREKKESFPLTVTSAQKNPTAFYLCATTQGADQPQHFGDGTRLSIL.

The table lists this clonotype with many counts. V usage is TRBV7-3 and J usage is TRBJ2-7; TRBD1 might be the D (6 bases). V shed 5 bases and J shed 2 bases, with 13 bases lying between them. Germline CDR1 SGHTA, CDR2 FQGTGA. The CDR3 spans 14 residues. CDR3 DNA sequence: TGTGCCAGCAGCCCGACAGGTGGGGCCTACGAGCAGTACTTC. It translates to CASSPTGGAYEQYF.

This clonotype was found many times. The chain employs TRBV12-3 or TRBV12-4 and TRBJ2-4; 10 bases match TRBD1. Losses at the gene ends were 4 bases for V and 11 bases for J; bases not matched to a gene: 17. The CDR3 spans 17 residues. The CDR3 region is CASSSPGQGSPLGLQYF. The CDR3 nucleotides read TGTGCCAGCAGTTCCCCGGGACAGGGGAGCCCTCTCGGCCTTCAGTACTTC.

In this sample, this clonotype turned up many times. V gene TRBV9 combines with J gene TRBJ2-2; 8 bases fit TRBD2. The CDR3 length is 15 residues. The germline CDR1 and CDR2 sequences are SGDLS and YYNGEE. Trimming removed 4 bases from V and 0 bases from J; junction bases left unmatched: 2. DNA of the CDR3: TGTGCCAGCAGCCCGGGACTAGCGAACACCGGGGAGCTGTTTTTT. It yields the protein CASSPGLANTGELFF.

The sample holds many counts of this clonotype. The CDR3 protein is CASSQVVAGPSSYEQYF. CDR3 nucleotide sequence: TGCGCCAGCAGCCAAGTAGTTGCAGGGCCTAGCTCCTACGAGCAGTACTTC. The rearrangement joins TRBV4-3 to TRBJ2-7; D is perhaps TRBD1 (5 bases). V lost 1 base, J lost 0 bases, and 16 bases lay in between. Looked up from germline, CDR1 is LGHNA and CDR2 is YSLEER. The CDR3 sequence is 17 residues long.

There are many counts of this clonotype. The V and J genes are TRBV11-2 and TRBJ2-3; possible D gene TRBD1, 6 bases. V shed 6 bases and J shed 8 bases, with 24 bases lying between them. The CDR3 is made up of 16 amino acids. CDR1 is SGHAT and CDR2 is FQNNGV in the germline V gene. For the CDR3, the DNA is TGTGCCAGCAGTTCTCAGAGCAGGGGACAATCGAGTACGCAGTATTTT. Protein: CASSSQSRGQSSTQYF.

This clonotype was found many times. This chain uses TRBV6-2 or TRBV6-3 with TRBJ2-4; 9 bases map to TRBD2. After removal of 10 bases from V and 7 bases from J, the junction contained 11 bases not matched to a gene. The V gene's germline CDR1 is MNHEY and CDR2 SVGEGT. The CDR3 runs 14 residues. CDR3 sequence reads: CATQYSGSYNIQYF. CDR3 DNA sequence: TGTGCCACCCAGTATAGCGGGAGTTATAACATTCAGTACTTC.

The rearrangement joins TRBV18 to TRBJ2-1, with no clear D. V lost 6 bases, J lost 4 bases, and 19 bases lay in between. The CDR3 consists of 16 residues. CDR1 and CDR2 (germline): KGHSH, LQKENI. CDR3 bases: TGTGCCAGCTCGCCGACCGAGGTGGGGTTATACAATGAGCAGTTCTTC. Residues: CASSPTEVGLYNEQFF.

The CDR3 here is CASSPDLAGAYEQYF. Written as DNA, the CDR3 is TGTGCCAGCTCACCGGACTTAGCGGGAGCCTACGAGCAGTACTTC. The genes are TRBV18 and TRBJ2-7, with TRBD2 matching over 9 bases. This CDR3 has 15 residues. Germline CDR1 KGHSH, CDR2 LQKENI. The J segment lost 2 bases and the V segment lost 3 bases, leaving 5 bases of the junction unmatched.

This clonotype was counted a few times. V usage is TRBV7-9 and J usage is TRBJ2-5; D perhaps matches TRBD2 (5 bases). CDR3 length equals 15 residues. The germline V gene has CDR1 SEHNR and CDR2 FQNEAQ (reference sequence). Trimming took 7 bases from V and 4 from J, leaving 19 bases between them. CDR3 residues: CASTPEGGLGETQYF. CDR3 DNA: TGTGCCAGCACCCCCGAGGGCGGGCTGGGAGAGACCCAGTACTTC.

Points on this clonotype: A much larger clone is a single base away; this may be a read error. This chain connects TRBV20-1 to TRBJ1-1, with D possibly TRBD1 on 5 matching bases. This CDR3 comprises 16 residues. V dropped 0 bases and J dropped 4 bases, with 18 bases sitting between them. Germline V gives CDR1 DFQATT, CDR2 SNEGSKA (reference sequence). Here the CDR3 reads CSARDVLRPGGTEAFF. The CDR3 nucleotides are TGCAGTGCTAGAGATGTCCTACGCCCCGGGGGCACTGAAGCTTTCTTT.

On this clonotype: Given a much more abundant clone one base away, this may be a read error. This chain uses TRBV7-2 with TRBJ2-2; D is perhaps TRBD2 (6 bases). V was shortened by 4 bases and J by 9 bases, with 15 bases between the two germline ends. CDR3 length: 14 residues. Germline CDR1 and CDR2: SGHTA and FQGNSA. CDR3 loop: CASSSVRGTWELFF. CDR3 sequence (DNA): TGTGCCAGCAGCTCCGTTCGGGGGACCTGGGAGCTGTTTTTT.

There are many counts of this clonotype. This chain uses TRBV12-3 or TRBV12-4 with TRBJ2-7, with D possibly matching TRBD1 (6 bases). The CDR3 extends over 15 amino acids. V was cut by 3 bases and J by 2 bases, with 14 bases left in between. CDR3 in amino acids: CASSFGQGPTYEQYF. The CDR3 DNA is TGTGCCAGCAGTTTTGGCCAGGGGCCTACCTACGAGCAGTACTTC.